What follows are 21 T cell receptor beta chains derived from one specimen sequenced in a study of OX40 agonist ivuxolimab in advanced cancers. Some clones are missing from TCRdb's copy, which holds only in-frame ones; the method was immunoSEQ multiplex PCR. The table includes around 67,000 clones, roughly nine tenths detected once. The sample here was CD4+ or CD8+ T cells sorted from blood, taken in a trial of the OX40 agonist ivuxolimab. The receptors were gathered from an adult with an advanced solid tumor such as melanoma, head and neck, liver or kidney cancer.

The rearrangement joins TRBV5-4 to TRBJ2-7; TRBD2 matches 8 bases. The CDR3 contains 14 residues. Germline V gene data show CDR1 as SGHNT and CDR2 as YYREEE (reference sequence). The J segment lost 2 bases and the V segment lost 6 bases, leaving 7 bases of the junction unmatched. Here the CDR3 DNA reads TGTGCCAGCAAGGCCCGGGGGGGACCCTACGAGCAGTACTTC. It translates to CASKARGGPYEQYF.

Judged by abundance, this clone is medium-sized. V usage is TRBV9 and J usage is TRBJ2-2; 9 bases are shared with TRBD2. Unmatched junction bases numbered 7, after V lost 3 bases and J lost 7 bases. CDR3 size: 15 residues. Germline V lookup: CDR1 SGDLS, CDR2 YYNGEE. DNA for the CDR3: TGTGCCAGCAGCGCCCGTAGCGGGAGCGGCGGGGAGCTGTTTTTT. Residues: CASSARSGSGGELFF.

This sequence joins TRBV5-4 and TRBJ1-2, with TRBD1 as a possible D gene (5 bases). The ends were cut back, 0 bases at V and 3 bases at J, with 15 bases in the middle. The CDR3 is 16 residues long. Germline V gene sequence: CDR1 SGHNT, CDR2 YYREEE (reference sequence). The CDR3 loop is CASSLGVEQVDYGYTF. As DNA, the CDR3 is TGTGCCAGCAGCTTGGGGGTAGAACAGGTCGACTATGGCTACACCTTC.

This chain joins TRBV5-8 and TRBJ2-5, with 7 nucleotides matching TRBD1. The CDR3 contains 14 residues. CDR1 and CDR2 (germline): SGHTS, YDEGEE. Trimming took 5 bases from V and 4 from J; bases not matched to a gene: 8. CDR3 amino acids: CASRVRTGAETQYF. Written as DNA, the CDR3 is TGTGCCAGCAGAGTTAGGACAGGCGCAGAGACCCAGTACTTC. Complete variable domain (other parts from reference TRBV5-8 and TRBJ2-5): EAGVTQSPTHLIKTRGQQATLRCSPISGHTSVYWYQQALGLGLQFLLWYDEGEERNRGNFPPRFSGRQFPNYSSELNVNALELEDSALYLCASRVRTGAETQYFGPGTRLLVL.

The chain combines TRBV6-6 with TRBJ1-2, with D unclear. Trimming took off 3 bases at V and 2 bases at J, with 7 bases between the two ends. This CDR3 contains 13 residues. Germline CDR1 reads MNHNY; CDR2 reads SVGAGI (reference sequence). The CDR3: CASSYSDNYGYTF. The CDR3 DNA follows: TGTGCCAGCAGTTATTCTGACAACTATGGCTACACCTTC.

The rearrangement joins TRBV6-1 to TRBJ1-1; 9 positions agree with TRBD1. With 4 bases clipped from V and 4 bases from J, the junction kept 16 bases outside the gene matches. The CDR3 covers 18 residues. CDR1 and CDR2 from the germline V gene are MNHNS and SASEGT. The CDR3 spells CASSVGIGQGQGATEAFF. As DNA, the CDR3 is TGTGCCAGCAGTGTCGGGATTGGACAGGGGCAAGGGGCCACTGAAGCTTTCTTT.

CDR3 region: CASWTSTNEKLFF. The CDR3 DNA reads as TGTGCCAGCTGGACTTCAACTAATGAAAAACTGTTTTTT. V and J are TRBV28 and TRBJ1-4, with no clear D. V lost 8 bases, J lost 0 bases, and 7 bases lay in between. Germline loops: CDR1 MDHEN, CDR2 SYDVKM. This CDR3 is built from 13 residues.

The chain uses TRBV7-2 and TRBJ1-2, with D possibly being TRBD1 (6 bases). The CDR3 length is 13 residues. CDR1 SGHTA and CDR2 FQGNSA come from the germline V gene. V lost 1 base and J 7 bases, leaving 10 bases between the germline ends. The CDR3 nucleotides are TGTGCCAGCAGCTTAGGGGGGCAATTTGGCTACACCTTC. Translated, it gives CASSLGGQFGYTF.

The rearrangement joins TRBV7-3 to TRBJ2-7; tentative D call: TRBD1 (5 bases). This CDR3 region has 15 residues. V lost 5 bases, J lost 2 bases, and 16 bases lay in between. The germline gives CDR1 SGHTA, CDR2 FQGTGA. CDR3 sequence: CASSPSAGPPYEQYF. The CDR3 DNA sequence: TGTGCCAGCAGCCCCTCGGCAGGGCCCCCCTACGAGCAGTACTTC.

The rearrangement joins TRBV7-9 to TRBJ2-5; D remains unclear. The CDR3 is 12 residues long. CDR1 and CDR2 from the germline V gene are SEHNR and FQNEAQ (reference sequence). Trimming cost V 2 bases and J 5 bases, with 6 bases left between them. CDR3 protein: CASSLLSETQYF. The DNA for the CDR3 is TGTGCCAGCAGCTTATTGTCGGAGACCCAGTACTTC.

The CDR3 nucleotides read TGTGCCATGGGAAGACTAGCGGAATCGGAGCAGTACTTC. Protein product: CAMGRLAESEQYF. The gene calls are TRBV6-6 and TRBJ2-7; 9 nucleotides line up with TRBD2. The CDR3 is made up of 13 amino acids. V shed 10 bases and J 7 bases; nucleotides not matched to a gene: 11. The germline gives CDR1 MNHNY, CDR2 SVGAGI (reference sequence).

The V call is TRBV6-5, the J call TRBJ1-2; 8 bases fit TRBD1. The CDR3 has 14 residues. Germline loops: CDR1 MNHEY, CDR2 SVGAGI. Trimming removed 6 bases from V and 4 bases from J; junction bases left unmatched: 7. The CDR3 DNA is TGTGCCAGCAGCTACGGACAGGGTGGCTATGGCTACACCTTC. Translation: CASSYGQGGYGYTF.

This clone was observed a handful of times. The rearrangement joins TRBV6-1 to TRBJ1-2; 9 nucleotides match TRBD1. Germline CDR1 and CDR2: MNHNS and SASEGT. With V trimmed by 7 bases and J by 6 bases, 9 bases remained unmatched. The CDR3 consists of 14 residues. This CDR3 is CASKDRGYRHGYTF. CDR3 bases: TGTGCCAGCAAGGACAGGGGTTACCGTCATGGCTACACCTTC.

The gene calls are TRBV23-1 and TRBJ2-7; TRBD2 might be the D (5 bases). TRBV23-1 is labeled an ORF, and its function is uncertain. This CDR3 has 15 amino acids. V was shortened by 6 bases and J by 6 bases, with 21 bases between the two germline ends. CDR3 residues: CASSPPAWPSGEQYF. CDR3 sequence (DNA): TGCGCCAGCAGCCCTCCCGCTTGGCCGAGCGGCGAGCAGTACTTC.

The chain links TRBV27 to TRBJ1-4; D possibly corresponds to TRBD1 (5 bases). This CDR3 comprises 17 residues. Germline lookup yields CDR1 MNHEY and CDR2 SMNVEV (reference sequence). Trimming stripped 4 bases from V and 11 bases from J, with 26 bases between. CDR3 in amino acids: CASSSAGTSAALRKLFF. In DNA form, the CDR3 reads TGTGCCAGCAGTTCGGCCGGGACCTCAGCCGCTCTGCGGAAACTGTTTTTT.

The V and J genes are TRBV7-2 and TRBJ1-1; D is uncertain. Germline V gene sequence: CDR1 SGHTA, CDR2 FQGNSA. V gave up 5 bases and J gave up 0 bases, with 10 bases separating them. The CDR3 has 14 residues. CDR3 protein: CASSPKGLNTEAFF. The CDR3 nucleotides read TGTGCCAGCAGCCCAAAGGGCCTGAACACTGAAGCTTTCTTT.

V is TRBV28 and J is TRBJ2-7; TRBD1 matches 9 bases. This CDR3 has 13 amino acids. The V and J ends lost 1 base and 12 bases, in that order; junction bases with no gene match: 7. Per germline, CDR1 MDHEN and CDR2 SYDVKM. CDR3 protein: CASSLYGRTGVYF. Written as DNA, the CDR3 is TGTGCCAGCAGTTTATACGGGAGGACAGGGGTGTACTTC. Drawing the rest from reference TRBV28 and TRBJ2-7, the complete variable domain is DVKVTQSSRYLVKRTGEKVFLECVQDMDHENMFWYRQDPGLGLRLIYFSYDVKMKEKGDIPEGYSVSREKKERFSLILESASTNQTSMYLCASSLYGRTGVYFGPGTRLTVT.

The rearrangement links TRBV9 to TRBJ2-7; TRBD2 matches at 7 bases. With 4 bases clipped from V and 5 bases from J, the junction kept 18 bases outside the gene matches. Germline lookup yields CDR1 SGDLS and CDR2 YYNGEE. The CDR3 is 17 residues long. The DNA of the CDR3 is TGTGCCAGCAGCCCCGGGAAGGGCGGGAGCATGCAGGACGAGCAGTACTTC. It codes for CASSPGKGGSMQDEQYF.

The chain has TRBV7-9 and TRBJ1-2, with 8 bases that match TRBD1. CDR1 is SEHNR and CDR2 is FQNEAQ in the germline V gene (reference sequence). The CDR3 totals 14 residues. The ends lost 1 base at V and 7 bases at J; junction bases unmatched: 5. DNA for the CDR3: TGTGCCAGCAGCTTAGACAGGGGGGCTTCTGGCTACACCTTC. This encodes CASSLDRGASGYTF.

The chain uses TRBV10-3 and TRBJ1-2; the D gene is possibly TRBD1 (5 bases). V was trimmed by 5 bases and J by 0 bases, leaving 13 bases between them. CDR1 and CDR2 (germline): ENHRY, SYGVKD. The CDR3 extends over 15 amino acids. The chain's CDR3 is CAISPTGASNYGYTF. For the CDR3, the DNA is TGTGCCATCAGTCCAACAGGAGCCTCTAACTATGGCTACACCTTC.

The CDR3 region is CASSPARGELGYTF. CDR3 coding DNA: TGTGCCAGCTCACCGGCCAGGGGGGAACTAGGCTACACCTTC. This rearrangement joins TRBV18 to TRBJ1-2, with 7 bases matching TRBD1. CDR1 is KGHSH, CDR2 LQKENI, per germline. The CDR3 is 14 residues long. The junction had 9 bases not matched to a gene; V was cut back by 3 bases and J by 8 bases.